This T cell receptor beta chain comes out of a study of shared clonotypes between healthy human individuals. The table came from immunoSEQ multiplex PCR; TCRdb's copy has only in-frame clones and leaves some out. This table holds 2 million to 2.5 million clones, almost 96% found once. The germline gives CDR1 SNHLY, CDR2 FYNNEI. V was pared by 5 bases and J by 3 bases, with 6 bases of the junction left unmatched. This CDR3 is built from 15 residues. The sequence was collected from a man in his late teens or twenties in good health. The J gene is TRBJ2-2, the V gene TRBV2, with TRBD2 matching 7 bases. Input material: naive CD4+ T cells sorted from blood. The subset was: CD45RA+ positively selected. The CDR3 loop reads CASSSSGNYTGELFF. The CDR3 DNA follows: TGTGCCAGCAGTTCCAGCGGGAACTACACCGGGGAGCTGTTTTTT.